Listed here are 31 T cell receptor beta chains from one sample, sequenced in a study of identical twins. In TCRdb, the 5' RACE reads were re-called with MiXCR into one record per CDR3 protein. The table shows roughly 1,500,000 distinct CDR3 sequences, with less than 35% occurring only once. Sequences were obtained from cord blood. The receptors stem from a newborn girl in good health.

The V and J genes are TRBV24-1 and TRBJ2-5, with D perhaps matching TRBD1 (6 bases). The CDR3 totals 16 residues. The V and J ends lost 3 bases and 4 bases respectively, with 17 bases between them. CDR1 is KGHDR, CDR2 SFDVKD, per germline. CDR3 DNA sequence: TGTGCCACCAGTGATAACCCAGGGGTTTACCGAGAGACCCAGTACTTC. Protein: CATSDNPGVYRETQYF.

The chain uses TRBV5-1 and TRBJ2-1; TRBD2 matches 13 bases. Trimming at V came to 5 bases and at J to 6 bases, leaving 8 bases not matched to a gene. The CDR3 extends over 16 amino acids. CDR1 SGHRS and CDR2 YFSETQ come from the germline V gene. CDR3 loop: CASSRTSGGSINEQFF. CDR3 in DNA: TGCGCCAGCAGTAGGACTAGCGGGGGTTCAATCAATGAGCAGTTCTTC.

This clonotype was picked up many times. The V and J genes are TRBV24-1 and TRBJ2-1, with a weak D call TRBD1 (6 bases). Trimming removed 3 bases from V and 7 bases from J, with 12 bases in between. The CDR3 extends over 14 amino acids. Looked up from germline, CDR1 is KGHDR and CDR2 is SFDVKD. CDR3: CATSDGQGRNEQFF. The CDR3 DNA follows: TGTGCCACCAGTGATGGGCAGGGGAGAAATGAGCAGTTCTTC.

This clonotype showed up just a few times. The rearrangement uses TRBV4-1 and TRBJ2-3; D perhaps matches TRBD2 (6 bases). The germline V and J ends were trimmed by 1 base and 3 bases, with 17 bases remaining between them. CDR3 length: 17 amino acids. The V gene's germline CDR1 is MGHRA and CDR2 YSYEKL. CDR3 sequence: CASSQGTLAQTTDTQYF. CDR3 DNA: TGCGCCAGCAGCCAAGGGACACTAGCCCAGACGACAGATACGCAGTATTTT.

J is TRBJ1-6 and V is TRBV6-1; the D gene is possibly TRBD1 (6 bases). Per germline, CDR1 MNHNS and CDR2 SASEGT. V dropped 5 bases and J dropped 7 bases, with 21 bases sitting between them. CDR3 length: 17 amino acids. The CDR3 nucleotides are TGTGCCAGCAGTCCAAAAAGGAACAGGGTCCCAAATTCACCCCTCCACTTT. Encoded protein: CASSPKRNRVPNSPLHF.

A note on this clonotype: A junction end diverges from the germline sequence, so it may reflect a read error. The chain is built from TRBV29-1 and TRBJ2-2; D possibly corresponds to TRBD2 (6 bases). CDR1 is SQVTM and CDR2 is ANQGSEA in the germline V gene. The CDR3 covers 11 residues. CDR3 nucleotides: TGCAGTTCACTAGTCACCGGGGGGCTGTTTTTT. It translates to CSSLVTGGLFF.

The V and J genes are TRBV20-1 and TRBJ2-5, with D perhaps matching TRBD2 (7 bases). CDR3 length: 14 amino acids. The V end was cut by 4 bases, the J end by 5 bases, with 17 bases between. Germline CDR1 is DFQATT and CDR2 is SNEGSKA (reference sequence). The CDR3 spells CSANGGPASETQYF. The DNA for the CDR3 is TGCAGTGCTAACGGGGGGCCCGCATCGGAGACCCAGTACTTC.

This clonotype was found a few times. This chain connects TRBV12-3 or TRBV12-4 to TRBJ1-5; TRBD1 is a possible D gene (6 bases). The CDR3 contains 13 residues. V was clipped by 7 bases and J by 5 bases, with 12 bases between them. This CDR3 is CASTGGGYQPQHF. The CDR3 DNA reads as TGTGCCAGCACGGGGGGCGGTTATCAGCCCCAGCATTTT.

V and J are TRBV10-2 and TRBJ2-1; either TRBD1 or TRBD2 may fit D (5 bases each). Matching the DNA end better, TRBJ2-7 makes the J call doubtful. Germline V gives CDR1 WSHSY, CDR2 SAAADI. This CDR3 has 13 residues. CDR3 sequence reads: CASRGEPYNEQYF. The CDR3 DNA reads TGCGCCAGCAGGGGGGAACCCTACAATGAGCAGTACTTC.

The chain has TRBV7-2 and TRBJ2-1; 13 positions match TRBD2. The CDR3 covers 17 residues. The V and J ends lost 6 bases and 4 bases, in that order; junction bases with no gene match: 9. Germline V gene sequence: CDR1 SGHTA, CDR2 FQGNSA. DNA for the CDR3: TGTGCCAGCAGGGGACTAGCGGGATCTTTCGGTTACAATGAGCAGTTCTTC. Translation: CASRGLAGSFGYNEQFF.

A note on this clonotype: A much more abundant neighbour one base away suggests this may be a read error. The CDR3 DNA reads as TGTGCCAGCAGTTTCGGGACAGGGGTCCCCTACGAGCAGTTCTTC. Translated: CASSFGTGVPYEQFF. The chain uses TRBV28 and TRBJ2-1, with 10 bases matching TRBD1. Unmatched junction bases numbered 9, after V lost 3 bases and J lost 10 bases. CDR3 length: 15 residues. Germline CDR1 MDHEN, CDR2 SYDVKM.

CDR3: CASSQPLADTQYF. The CDR3 DNA reads as TGCGCCAGCAGCCAGCCCCTAGCGGATACGCAGTATTTT. The J gene is TRBJ2-3, the V gene TRBV4-1; tentative D call: TRBD2 (6 bases). The CDR3 has 13 amino acids. V gave up 3 bases and J gave up 6 bases, with 10 bases separating them. CDR1 is MGHRA and CDR2 is YSYEKL in the germline V gene.

In nucleotides, the CDR3 is TGCAGTGCTAGACCAGCGGGAGTTGGAGAGCAGTACTTC. This translates into CSARPAGVGEQYF. This chain uses TRBV20-1 with TRBJ2-5, with 8 bases matching TRBD2. V gave up 2 bases and J gave up 11 bases; unmatched junction bases: 10. Germline V gives CDR1 DFQATT, CDR2 SNEGSKA (reference sequence). The CDR3 runs to 13 residues.

In its sample, this clonotype was seen many times. The chain employs TRBV29-1 and TRBJ2-3; no clear D. Germline assignment: CDR1 SQVTM and CDR2 ANQGSEA. Trimming removed 6 bases from V and 6 bases from J, with 7 bases in between. The CDR3 contains 10 residues. The CDR3 here is CSVHWDTQYF. Written as DNA, the CDR3 is TGCAGCGTCCACTGGGATACGCAGTATTTT.

This clonotype was detected many times. This chain connects TRBV27 to TRBJ2-3; tentative D call: TRBD2 (5 bases). Trimming took off 6 bases at V and 4 bases at J, with 11 bases between the two ends. Germline V gives CDR1 MNHEY, CDR2 SMNVEV (reference sequence). The CDR3 consists of 13 residues. The CDR3 bases are TGTGCCAGCAGCCCCTCCGGGGCAGATACGCAGTATTTT. It codes for CASSPSGADTQYF.

This clonotype was picked up a small number of times. Here the CDR3 reads CSPSTSGRAGDEQFF. The CDR3 region has the DNA TGCAGTCCGAGTACTAGCGGGAGGGCCGGCGATGAGCAGTTCTTC. The rearrangement joins TRBV20-1 to TRBJ2-1, with 13 bases identical to TRBD2. Germline trimming cut 8 bases from V and 8 bases from J; bases unmatched to any gene: 12. There are 15 residues in the CDR3. Per the germline V gene, CDR1 is DFQATT and CDR2 is SNEGSKA (reference sequence).

The chain uses TRBV25-1 and TRBJ1-2; D may be TRBD1 (5 bases). Trimming took 5 bases from V and 4 from J, leaving 11 bases between them. Germline V gene sequence: CDR1 MGHDK, CDR2 SYGVNS. This CDR3 is built from 13 residues. The CDR3 DNA is TGTGCCAGCAGTAGGGACTATACCTATGGCTACACCTTC. It yields the protein CASSRDYTYGYTF.

This clonotype was counted a few times. The chain combines TRBV6-6 with TRBJ1-5; no clear D gene. Germline V gene data show CDR1 as MNHNY and CDR2 as SVGAGI (reference sequence). The CDR3 extends over 13 amino acids. The V and J ends lost 6 bases and 2 bases respectively, with 8 bases between them. The CDR3 bases are TGTGCCAGCAGGGAACAGCGCAATCAGCCCCAGCATTTT. It codes for CASREQRNQPQHF.

The DNA of the CDR3 is TGTGCCAGCAGCCAGGCTGGACAGGGGTGGAATTCACCCCTCCACTTT. Its translation: CASSQAGQGWNSPLHF. The rearrangement uses TRBV4-2 and TRBJ1-6; 9 bases agree with TRBD1. V was clipped by 3 bases and J by 7 bases; unmatched bases: 7. From germline, CDR1 is LGHNA and CDR2 YNFKEQ. This CDR3 region has 16 residues.

This clonotype has ten or more counts. The J gene is TRBJ2-1, the V gene TRBV29-1; no reliable D call. With 0 bases removed from V and 12 bases from J, the gap between germline ends came to 15 bases. Germline V CDR1 and CDR2: SQVTM, ANQGSEA. The CDR3 is 13 amino acids. This CDR3 is CSVEDLVGPRQFF. Here the CDR3 DNA reads TGCAGCGTTGAAGATCTTGTAGGCCCGCGGCAGTTCTTC.

This clonotype turned up a few times. This CDR3 reads CSARAAAVSYNEQFF. In DNA form, the CDR3 reads TGCAGTGCTAGAGCGGCAGCGGTGTCCTACAATGAGCAGTTCTTC. J is TRBJ2-1 and V is TRBV20-1, with D tentatively TRBD2 (5 bases). Germline-derived CDR1 and CDR2 are DFQATT and SNEGSKA (reference sequence). Trimming removed 1 base from V and 1 base from J, with 11 bases in between. The CDR3 spans 15 residues.

The genes are TRBV2 and TRBJ1-2, with D tentatively TRBD1 (5 bases). The V end was cut by 0 bases, the J end by 4 bases, with 15 bases between. The V gene's germline CDR1 is SNHLY and CDR2 FYNNEI. The length of the CDR3 is 16 residues. DNA for the CDR3: TGTGCCAGCAGTGAAGCGGGGACGGGTCTACTCTATGGCTACACCTTC. This encodes CASSEAGTGLLYGYTF.

V is TRBV5-1 and J is TRBJ1-2; 10 positions agree with TRBD1. This CDR3 comprises 15 residues. The junction had 6 bases not matched to a gene; V was cut back by 0 bases and J by 7 bases. The germline V gene has CDR1 SGHRS and CDR2 YFSETQ. The CDR3, as DNA: TGCGCCAGCAGCTTGGTGGGACAGGGGCAAGGTGGCTACACCTTC. It is translated as CASSLVGQGQGGYTF.

Note on this clonotype: An end of the junction differs from the germline gene, which may be a read error. The J gene is TRBJ2-3, the V gene TRBV5-1, with TRBD2 matching 7 bases. The CDR3 covers 16 residues. Germline CDR1 is SGHRS and CDR2 is YFSETQ. The CDR3 nucleotides are TGCGCCAGCAGCTTGAACGTCGCAGGGAGGGCAGATACGCAGCCTTTT. As protein: CASSLNVAGRADTQPF.

On this clonotype itself: It is unclear where the CDR3 begins or ends on the DNA, so no DNA is shown, and the CDR3 is as TCRdb lists it. V usage is TRBV20-1 and J usage is TRBJ1-5. The CDR3 totals 20 residues, both ends included. The germline V gene has CDR1 DFQATT and CDR2 SNEGSKA (reference sequence). CDR3 residues: CSDGYTFGSGPGRANQPQHF.

The CDR3 protein is CASSLHGPARETQYF. CDR3 sequence (DNA): TGTGCCAGCAGCCTCCACGGCCCAGCGCGGGAGACCCAGTACTTC. The V call is TRBV3-1, the J call TRBJ2-5; D is undetermined. Trimming stripped 4 bases from V and 5 bases from J, with 17 bases between. There are 15 residues in the CDR3. CDR1 is LGHDT and CDR2 is YNNKEL in the germline V gene (reference sequence).

Comments on this clonotype: Without the conserved terminal phenylalanine or tryptophan, this CDR3 likely stems from a read error. The limits of the CDR3 on the DNA are not certain, so only TCRdb's listed CDR3 is given. V is TRBV27 and J is TRBJ2-5; the tabulated D call, TRBD1, remains unverified against the DNA. The CDR3 spans 19 amino acids, including both terminal residues. CDR1 MNHEY and CDR2 SMNVEV come from the germline V gene (reference sequence). CDR3 sequence: CASSLIGQGATHRVRPSTS.

The chain is built from TRBV11-2 and TRBJ2-2; 13 bases map to TRBD2. Germline CDR1 is SGHAT and CDR2 is FQNNGV. This CDR3 spans 17 amino acids. The trim removed 5 bases at V and 5 bases at J, leaving 8 bases unmatched. As DNA, the CDR3 is TGTGCCAGCAGCAGATTGGGGACTAGCGGGGAAACCGGGGAGCTGTTTTTT. Translating gives CASSRLGTSGETGELFF.

This clonotype was seen a handful of times. The chain is built from TRBV20-1 and TRBJ2-7; 7 bases align to TRBD2. The CDR3 is 13 amino acids. V was clipped by 5 bases and J by 3 bases; unmatched bases: 7. CDR1 and CDR2 (germline): DFQATT, SNEGSKA (reference sequence). The CDR3 bases are TGCAGTGCTGACACGGCTAGCGGCTACGAGCAGTACTTC. This encodes CSADTASGYEQYF.

The V gene is TRBV29-1, the J gene TRBJ2-2, with 10 bases fitting TRBD2. The CDR3 has 17 residues. CDR1 SQVTM and CDR2 ANQGSEA come from the germline V gene. V was clipped by 0 bases and J by 5 bases; unmatched bases: 9. In nucleotides, the CDR3 is TGCAGCGTTGAAGAGCTAGCGGGAGTGAAGGGGACCGGGGAGCTGTTTTTT. Its translation is CSVEELAGVKGTGELFF.

This clonotype was counted a few times. The CDR3 spells CASSALGRTYEQYF. CDR3 DNA sequence: TGTGCCAGCAGCGCCCTTGGACGGACCTACGAGCAGTACTTC. This chain joins TRBV4-2 and TRBJ2-7; unclear D gene. CDR1 is LGHNA and CDR2 is YNFKEQ in the germline V gene. This CDR3 has 14 residues. V shed 5 bases and J shed 2 bases, with 13 bases lying between them.